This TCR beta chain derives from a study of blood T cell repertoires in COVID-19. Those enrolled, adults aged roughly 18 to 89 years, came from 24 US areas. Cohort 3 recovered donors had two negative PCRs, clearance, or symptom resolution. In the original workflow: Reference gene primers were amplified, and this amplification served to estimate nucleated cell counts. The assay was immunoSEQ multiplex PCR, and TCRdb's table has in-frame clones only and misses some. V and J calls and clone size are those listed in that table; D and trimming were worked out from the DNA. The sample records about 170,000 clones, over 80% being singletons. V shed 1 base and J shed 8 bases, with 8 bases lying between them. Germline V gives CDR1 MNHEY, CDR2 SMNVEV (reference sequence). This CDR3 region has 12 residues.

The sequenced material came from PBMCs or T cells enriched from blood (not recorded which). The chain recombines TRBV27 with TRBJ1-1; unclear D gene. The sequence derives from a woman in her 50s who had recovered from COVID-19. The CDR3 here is CASSLYGREAFF. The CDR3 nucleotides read TGTGCCAGCAGTTTATATGGCAGGGAAGCTTTCTTT.